This entry is about one TCR beta chain. Germline loops: CDR1 LNHDA, CDR2 SQIVND (reference sequence). Trimming pared 5 bases from V and 7 bases from J, leaving 12 bases between. CDR3 length equals 13 residues. Clones were read by immunoSEQ multiplex PCR, and TCRdb kept only the in-frame ones, dropping some. The profile shows about 46,000 clones, about 95% of them singletons. The entry originates in a study of human thymus T cells. Material for sequencing was blood. The receptor comes from a girl in the first two years of life with a congenital heart defect but otherwise immunologically healthy. The J gene is TRBJ1-5, the V gene TRBV19, with D perhaps matching TRBD1 (6 bases). The CDR3 DNA reads as TGTGCCAGTAGTTGGGGGACAATCCAGCCCCAGCATTTT. Protein: CASSWGTIQPQHF.